The 3 T cell receptor beta chains listed next were all sequenced from one sample in a study of cytomegalovirus exposure and HLA in healthy donors. Some clones are missing from TCRdb's copy, which holds only in-frame ones; the method was immunoSEQ multiplex PCR. The sample has some 190,000 clones; about 84% are singletons. The sequencing input was PBMCs. All receptors come from a woman in her late teens or twenties in good health and CMV-seronegative.

The rearrangement joins TRBV5-1 to TRBJ1-2; D is unclear. The CDR3 loop spans 15 amino acids. CDR1 is SGHRS and CDR2 is YFSETQ in the germline V gene. Trimming left V 4 bases short and J 0 bases short, with 13 bases between. The CDR3 here is CASSTTATTNYGYTF. The CDR3 nucleotides read TGCGCCAGCAGCACAACCGCCACAACTAACTATGGCTACACCTTC.

The rearrangement uses TRBV5-1 and TRBJ1-2, with a tentative D call TRBD1 (6 bases). Germline-derived CDR1 and CDR2 are SGHRS and YFSETQ. The CDR3 runs to 13 residues. Trimming cost V 3 bases and J 2 bases, with 8 bases left between them. CDR3 in amino acids: CASSSTGNYGYTF. The CDR3 bases are TGCGCCAGCAGCTCTACAGGGAACTATGGCTACACCTTC.

V and J are TRBV5-1 and TRBJ1-2; D is possibly TRBD1 (5 bases). Trimming stripped 3 bases from V and 1 base from J, with 13 bases between. Germline V CDR1 and CDR2: SGHRS, YFSETQ. The CDR3 consists of 15 residues. The CDR3 coding sequence is TGCGCCAGCAGCTCTATGGGGCAGGGTAACTATGGCTACACCTTC. Protein sequence: CASSSMGQGNYGYTF.